Listed here is a single TCR beta chain. The sample belongs to a study of blood T cell repertoires in COVID-19. Looking at the study overall: PBMCs, B-cell-depleted T cells, or T cells provided the cDNA or gDNA that made up the material.

Method: immunoSEQ multiplex PCR; TCRdb's copy keeps in-frame clones and lacks some. Among about 82,000 clones listed, around 80% were seen once. This CDR3 region has 15 residues. From germline, CDR1 is GTSNPN and CDR2 SVGIG (reference sequence). Trimming took off 0 bases at V and 5 bases at J, with 13 bases between the two ends. This clonotype was obtained from a woman aged 60-75 years with acute or convalescent COVID-19. The sequenced sample consisted of peripheral blood. The chain employs TRBV30 and TRBJ2-2, with a possible D match to TRBD1 (5 bases). Written as DNA, the CDR3 is TGTGCCTGGAGTGTCTTAGGGGCGGTAACCGGGGAGCTGTTTTTT. Amino acids: CAWSVLGAVTGELFF.